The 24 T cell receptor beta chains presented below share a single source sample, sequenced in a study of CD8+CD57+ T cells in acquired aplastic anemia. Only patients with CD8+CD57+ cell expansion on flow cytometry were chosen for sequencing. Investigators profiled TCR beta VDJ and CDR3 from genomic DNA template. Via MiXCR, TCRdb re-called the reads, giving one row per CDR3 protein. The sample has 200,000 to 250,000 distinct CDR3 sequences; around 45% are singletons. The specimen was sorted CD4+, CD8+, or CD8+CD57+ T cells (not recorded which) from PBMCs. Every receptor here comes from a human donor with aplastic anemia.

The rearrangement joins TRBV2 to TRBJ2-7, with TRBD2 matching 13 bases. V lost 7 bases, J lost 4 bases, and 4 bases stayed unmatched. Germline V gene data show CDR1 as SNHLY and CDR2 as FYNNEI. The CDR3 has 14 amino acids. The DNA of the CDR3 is TGTGCCAGCACTTGGACTAGCGGGAGTTACGAGCAGTACTTC. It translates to CASTWTSGSYEQYF.

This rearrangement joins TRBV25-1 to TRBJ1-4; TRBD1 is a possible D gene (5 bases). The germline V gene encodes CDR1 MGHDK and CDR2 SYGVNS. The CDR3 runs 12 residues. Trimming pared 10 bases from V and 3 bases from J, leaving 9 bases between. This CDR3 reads CATREANEKLFF. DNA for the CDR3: TGTGCCACCAGGGAGGCTAATGAAAAACTGTTTTTT. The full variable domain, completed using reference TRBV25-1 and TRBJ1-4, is EADIYQTPRYLVIGTGKKITLECSQTMGHDKMYWYQQDPGMELHLIHYSYGVNSTEKGDLSSESTVSRIRTEHFPLTLESARPSHTSQYLCATREANEKLFFGSGTQLSVL.

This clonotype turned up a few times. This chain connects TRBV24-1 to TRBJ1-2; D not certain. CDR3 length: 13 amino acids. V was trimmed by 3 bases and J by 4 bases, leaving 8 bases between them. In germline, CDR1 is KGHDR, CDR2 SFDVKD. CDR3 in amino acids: CATSDRSSYGYTF. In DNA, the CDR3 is TGTGCCACCAGTGATCGTTCCAGCTATGGCTACACCTTC.

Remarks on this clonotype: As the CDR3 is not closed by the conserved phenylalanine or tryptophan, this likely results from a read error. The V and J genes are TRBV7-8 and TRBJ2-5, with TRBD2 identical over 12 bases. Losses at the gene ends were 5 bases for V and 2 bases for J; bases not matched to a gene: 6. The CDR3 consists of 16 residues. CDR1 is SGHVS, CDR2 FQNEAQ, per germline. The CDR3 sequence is CASSPPGLAGQETQYL. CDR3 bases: TGTGCCAGCAGCCCACCCGGACTAGCGGGGCAAGAGACCCAGTACCTC.

The CDR3 DNA is TGTGCCACCAGCAGAGACCCGACAGGAGGGAGGGAAGCTTTCTTT. This encodes CATSRDPTGGREAFF. The rearrangement links TRBV15 to TRBJ1-1, with D perhaps TRBD1 (6 bases). This CDR3 comprises 15 residues. V lost 0 bases and J 8 bases, leaving 16 bases between the germline ends. The V gene's germline CDR1 is LNHNV and CDR2 YYDKDF (reference sequence).

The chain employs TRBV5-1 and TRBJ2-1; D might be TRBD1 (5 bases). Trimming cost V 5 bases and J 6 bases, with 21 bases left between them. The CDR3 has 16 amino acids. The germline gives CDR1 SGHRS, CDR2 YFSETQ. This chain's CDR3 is CASRPPGSPSGNEQFF. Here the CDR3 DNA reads TGCGCCAGCAGACCCCCAGGGTCACCTTCCGGCAATGAGCAGTTCTTC. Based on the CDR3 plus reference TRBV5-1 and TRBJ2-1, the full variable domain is KAGVTQTPRYLIKTRGQQVTLSCSPISGHRSVSWYQQTPGQGLQFLFEYFSETQRNKGNFPGRFSGRQFSNSRSEMNVSTLELGDSALYLCASRPPGSPSGNEQFFGPGTRLTVL.

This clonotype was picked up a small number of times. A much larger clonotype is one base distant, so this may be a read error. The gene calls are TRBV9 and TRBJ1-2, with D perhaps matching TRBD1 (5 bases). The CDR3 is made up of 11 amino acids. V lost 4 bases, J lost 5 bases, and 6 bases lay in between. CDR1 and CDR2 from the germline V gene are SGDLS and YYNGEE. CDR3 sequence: CASSPGYGYTF. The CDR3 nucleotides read TGTGCCAGCAGCCCAGGGTATGGCTACACCTTC.

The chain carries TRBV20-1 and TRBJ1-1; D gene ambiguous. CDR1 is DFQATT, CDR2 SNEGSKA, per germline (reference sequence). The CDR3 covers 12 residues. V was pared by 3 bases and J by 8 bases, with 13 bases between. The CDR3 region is CSARVLMAEAFF. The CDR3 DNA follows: TGCAGTGCTAGGGTCTTAATGGCGGAAGCTTTCTTT.

The CDR3 spells CASRNLIDSGSDNEQFF. Written as DNA, the CDR3 is TGTGCCAGCAGGAACCTAATTGACAGCGGCTCTGACAATGAGCAGTTCTTC. The V and J genes are TRBV27 and TRBJ2-1; D assignment may be TRBD1 or TRBD2 (5 bases each). The CDR3 runs to 17 residues. Germline V lookup: CDR1 MNHEY, CDR2 SMNVEV (reference sequence). V was clipped by 6 bases and J by 5 bases, with 23 bases between them.

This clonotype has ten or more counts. The CDR3 reads CASSAQGASNQPQHF. The DNA for the CDR3 is TGTGCCAGCAGCGCACAGGGGGCTAGCAATCAGCCCCAGCATTTT. The chain joins TRBV9 to TRBJ1-5, with 9 bases aligning to TRBD1. Looked up from germline, CDR1 is SGDLS and CDR2 is YYNGEE. The CDR3 has 15 amino acids. V was pared by 3 bases and J by 0 bases, with 1 base of the junction left unmatched.

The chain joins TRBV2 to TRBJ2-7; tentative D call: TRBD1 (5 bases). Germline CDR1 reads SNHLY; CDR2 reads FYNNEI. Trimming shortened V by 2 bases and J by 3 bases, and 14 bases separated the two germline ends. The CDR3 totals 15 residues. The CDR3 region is CASSEKGPRNYEQYF. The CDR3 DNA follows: TGTGCCAGCAGTGAAAAGGGGCCCCGGAACTACGAGCAGTACTTC.

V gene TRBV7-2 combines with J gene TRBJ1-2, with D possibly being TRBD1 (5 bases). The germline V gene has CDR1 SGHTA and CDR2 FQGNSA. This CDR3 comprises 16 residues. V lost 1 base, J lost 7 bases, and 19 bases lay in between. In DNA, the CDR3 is TGTGCCAGCAGCTTAGGCGCGGACACGAGGACGGGTGGCTACACCTTC. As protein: CASSLGADTRTGGYTF.

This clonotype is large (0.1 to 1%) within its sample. CDR3 loop: CSASFGTEPPEQYF. CDR3 bases: TGCAGTGCTAGCTTCGGGACAGAACCTCCCGAGCAGTACTTC. This chain joins TRBV20-1 and TRBJ2-7, with TRBD1 matching 7 bases. V dropped 3 bases and J dropped 6; count of bases not matched to a gene: 11. The germline V gene encodes CDR1 DFQATT and CDR2 SNEGSKA (reference sequence). This CDR3 comprises 14 residues.

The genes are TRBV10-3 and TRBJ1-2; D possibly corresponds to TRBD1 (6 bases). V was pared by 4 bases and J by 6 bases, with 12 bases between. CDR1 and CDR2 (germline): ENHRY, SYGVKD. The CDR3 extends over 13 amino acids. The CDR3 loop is CAISVGTRDGYTF. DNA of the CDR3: TGTGCCATCAGTGTTGGGACAAGGGATGGCTACACCTTC.

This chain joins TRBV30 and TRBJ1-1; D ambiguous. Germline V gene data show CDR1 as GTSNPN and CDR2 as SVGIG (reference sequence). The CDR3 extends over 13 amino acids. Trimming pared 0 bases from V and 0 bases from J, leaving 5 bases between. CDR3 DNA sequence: TGTGCCTGGAGTGTACACTTGAACACTGAAGCTTTCTTT. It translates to CAWSVHLNTEAFF.

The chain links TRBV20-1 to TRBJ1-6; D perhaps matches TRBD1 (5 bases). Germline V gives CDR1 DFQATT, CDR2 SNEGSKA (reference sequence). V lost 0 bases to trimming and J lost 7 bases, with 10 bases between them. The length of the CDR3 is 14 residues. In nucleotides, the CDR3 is TGCAGTGCTAGAGAAGGGGCGGTGAATTCACCCCTCCACTTT. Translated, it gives CSAREGAVNSPLHF.

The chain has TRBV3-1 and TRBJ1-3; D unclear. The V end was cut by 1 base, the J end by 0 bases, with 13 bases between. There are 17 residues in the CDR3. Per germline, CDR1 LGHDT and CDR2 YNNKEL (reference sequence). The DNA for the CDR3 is TGTGCCAGCAGCCAAGTGCGGGATCCTAACTCTGGAAACACCATATATTTT. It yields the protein CASSQVRDPNSGNTIYF.

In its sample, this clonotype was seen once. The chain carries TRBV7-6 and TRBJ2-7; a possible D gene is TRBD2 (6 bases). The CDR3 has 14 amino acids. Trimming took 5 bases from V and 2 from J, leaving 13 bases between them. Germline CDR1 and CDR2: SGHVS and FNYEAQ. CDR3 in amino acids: CASSVWDSTYEQYF. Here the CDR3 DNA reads TGTGCCAGCAGCGTATGGGACTCTACCTACGAGCAGTACTTC.

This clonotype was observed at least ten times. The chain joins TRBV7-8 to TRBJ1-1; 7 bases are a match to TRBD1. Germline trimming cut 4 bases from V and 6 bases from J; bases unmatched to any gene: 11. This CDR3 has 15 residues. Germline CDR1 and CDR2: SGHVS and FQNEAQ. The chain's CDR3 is CASSWATGTAPEAFF. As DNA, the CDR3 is TGTGCCAGCAGCTGGGCGACAGGGACGGCCCCTGAAGCTTTCTTT.

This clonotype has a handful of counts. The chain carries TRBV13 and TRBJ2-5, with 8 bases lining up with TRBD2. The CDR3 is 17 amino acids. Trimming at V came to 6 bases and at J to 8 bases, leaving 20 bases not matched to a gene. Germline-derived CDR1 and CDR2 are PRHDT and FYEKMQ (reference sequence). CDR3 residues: CASRDPIAGSTRVTQYF. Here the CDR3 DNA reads TGTGCCAGCAGAGACCCCATAGCGGGAAGTACAAGAGTCACCCAGTACTTC.

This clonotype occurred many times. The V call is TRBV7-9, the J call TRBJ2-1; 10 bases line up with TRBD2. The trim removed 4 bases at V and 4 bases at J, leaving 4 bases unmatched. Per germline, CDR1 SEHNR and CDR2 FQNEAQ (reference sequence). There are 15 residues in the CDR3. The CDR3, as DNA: TGTGCCAGCAGCTACCTAGCGGGGGAATACAATGAGCAGTTCTTC. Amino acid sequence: CASSYLAGEYNEQFF.

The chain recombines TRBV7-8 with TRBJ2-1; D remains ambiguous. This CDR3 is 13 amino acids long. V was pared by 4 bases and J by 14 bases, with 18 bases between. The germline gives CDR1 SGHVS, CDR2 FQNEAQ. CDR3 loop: CASSYSLDRTKFF. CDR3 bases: TGTGCCAGCAGCTACTCATTAGATCGAACCAAGTTCTTC.

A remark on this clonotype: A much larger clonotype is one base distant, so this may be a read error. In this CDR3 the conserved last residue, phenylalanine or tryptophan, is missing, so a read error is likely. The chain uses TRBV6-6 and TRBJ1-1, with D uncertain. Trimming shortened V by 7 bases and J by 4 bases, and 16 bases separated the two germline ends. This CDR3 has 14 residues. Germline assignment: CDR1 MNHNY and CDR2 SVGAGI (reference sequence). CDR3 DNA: TGTGCCAGCACACTCGGGGAGTGGGGCACTGAAGCTTTCTCT. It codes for CASTLGEWGTEAFS.

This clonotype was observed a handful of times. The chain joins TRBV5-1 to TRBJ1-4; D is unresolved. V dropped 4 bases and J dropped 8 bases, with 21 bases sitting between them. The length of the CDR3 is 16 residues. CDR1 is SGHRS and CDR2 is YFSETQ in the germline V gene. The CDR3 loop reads CASSITLPDTGEKLFF. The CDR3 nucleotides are TGCGCCAGCAGCATAACGCTTCCTGACACGGGAGAAAAACTGTTTTTT. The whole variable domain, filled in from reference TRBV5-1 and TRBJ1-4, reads KAGVTQTPRYLIKTRGQQVTLSCSPISGHRSVSWYQQTPGQGLQFLFEYFSETQRNKGNFPGRFSGRQFSNSRSEMNVSTLELGDSALYLCASSITLPDTGEKLFFGSGTQLSVL.